This record concerns one T cell receptor beta chain sequence. Antigen unknown. Separate from the roughly 700-subject first cohort was the approximately 120-subject validation cohort, to which the donors belonged. This entry belongs to a study of cytomegalovirus exposure and HLA in healthy donors. Study context: The use of the same platform for the approximately 130 validation repertoires and the roughly 730 first-cohort repertoires was reported by a later analysis. Points from the study as a whole: Reported results showed that the classifier diagnosed cytomegalovirus status with high specificity and sensitivity.

Produced via immunoSEQ multiplex PCR; TCRdb's table is partial and in-frame only. Here the sample spans over 200,000 clones, almost 90% being singletons. This CDR3 has 12 amino acids. V shed 6 bases and J shed 4 bases, with 6 bases lying between them. The germline gives CDR1 MNHEY, CDR2 SVGAGI. This clonotype originated in a woman in her late teens or twenties in good health and CMV-seronegative. The gene calls are TRBV6-5 and TRBJ2-2; D gene uncertain. The sequencing sample was made of PBMCs. CDR3 in DNA: TGTGCCAGCAGACAGCCCACCGGGGAGCTGTTTTTT. Residues: CASRQPTGELFF.